Listed below are T cell receptor beta chains from one sample, sequenced in a study of T cells in Graves' hyperthyroidism and ophthalmopathy. TCRdb used MiXCR to reprocess the multiplex PCR reads, holding one entry per CDR3 protein. The sample contains roughly 500,000 distinct CDR3 sequences, 14% of which appear only once. Sequencing was done on a sample of blood. The source is a woman aged 30 to 39 with Graves' hyperthyroidism that later progressed to Graves' ophthalmopathy. CDR3s leave out the opening cysteine and the closing phenylalanine or tryptophan. A D gene is named only where the DNA matches it firmly.

D: NA; V: TRBV15; CDR3: ATSRDGRQGIAEQY
D: TRBD2; V: TRBV7-2; CDR3: ASSLKREGWETQY
D: NA; V: TRBV3-1; CDR3: ASSHTPPSWRDTPGELF
D: NA; V: TRBV4-1; CDR3: ASSPPRDTQY
D: NA; V: TRBV11-2; CDR3: ASSLSGVGSYGYT
D: NA; V: TRBV6-1; CDR3: ASSEEQEYGEQF
D: NA; V: TRBV7-2; CDR3: ASSLNGGQPQH
D: NA; V: TRBV28; CDR3: ASSLRSANTEAF
D: NA; V: TRBV19; CDR3: ASTPTLLRSPLH
D: TRBD1; V: TRBV28; CDR3: ASRLPGTGGSRETQY
D: NA; V: TRBV30; CDR3: AWSAGPNEQF
D: NA; V: TRBV19; CDR3: ASSGAHMNTEAF
D: NA; V: TRBV12-3/TRBV12-4; CDR3: ASSFVVDGYT
D: NA; V: TRBV3-1; CDR3: ASSDGTYGYT
D: NA; V: TRBV7-8; CDR3: ASSLLVGRMETQY
D: NA; V: TRBV6-5; CDR3: ASQLSGERQPQH
D: NA; V: TRBV20-1; CDR3: SARDPGRQETQY
D: NA; V: TRBV30; CDR3: ACNNYGQSYEQY
D: NA; V: TRBV19; CDR3: ATWRGMNTEAF
D: NA; V: TRBV25-1; CDR3: ASSEFTGENTDTQY
D: NA; V: TRBV12-3/TRBV12-4; CDR3: ASNYLGGWGTGELF
D: NA; V: TRBV3-1; CDR3: ASSQSHRGPSTDTQY
D: TRBD1; V: TRBV6-6; CDR3: ASSYSEQGGHEQY
D: NA; V: TRBV30; CDR3: AWSPIYEQY
D: NA; V: TRBV18; CDR3: ASSPQSTGNTGELF
D: NA; V: TRBV28; CDR3: ASSYGGVAASADTQY
D: NA; V: TRBV30; CDR3: AWNPGQDSGANVLT
D: NA; V: TRBV18; CDR3: ASSPGGSRVPSYEQY
D: NA; V: TRBV12-3/TRBV12-4; CDR3: ASSLAGSYNEQF
D: NA; V: TRBV12-3/TRBV12-4; CDR3: ATSRSDTQY
D: NA; V: TRBV7-3; CDR3: ASSSQGPKGDTQY
D: NA; V: TRBV7-2; CDR3: ASSFTLTREQF
D: TRBD1; V: TRBV5-1; CDR3: ASSVGQTAVEKLF
D: NA; V: TRBV3-1; CDR3: ASSLLSTGNFYDEQY
D: NA; V: TRBV5-1; CDR3: ASSLETGWDQPQH
D: NA; V: TRBV28; CDR3: ASSLWGSSRKNGTEAF
D: NA; V: TRBV20-1; CDR3: SAREQYEQY
D: TRBD1; V: TRBV28; CDR3: ASSPPGQGSGANVLT